The 21 T cell receptor beta chains listed next were all sequenced from one sample in a study of T cell responses to AZD1222 COVID-19 vaccine (dated by TCRdb to about 2021). The sample's time point, from its label and the paper: about 28 days (+/-7) after the second vaccine dose. Libraries were constructed by the immunoSEQ multiplex PCR assay. Not all clones reach the TCRdb copy of this immuneACCESS table, which keeps in-frame sequences only. Checked studies attribute under half of the gap to unresolved V genes and leave the rest unexplained. The sample contains 150,000 to 200,000 clones, approximately 89% of them found a single time. Approximately 1.6% of the sample goes to the ten largest clones. Source: peripheral blood, taken 28 days after the second AZD1222 dose. The receptor set was obtained from an adult who received the AZD1222 COVID-19 vaccine.

Written as DNA, the CDR3 is TGTGCCAGCAGCGTAGTGGGGACAGGGGTGGAAAGGACTGAAGCTTTCTTT. It yields the protein CASSVVGTGVERTEAFF. This chain connects TRBV9 to TRBJ1-1; 10 nucleotides align to TRBD1. Germline CDR1 SGDLS, CDR2 YYNGEE. Losses at the gene ends were 0 bases for V and 5 bases for J; bases not matched to a gene: 10. CDR3 length: 17 residues.

J is TRBJ1-2 and V is TRBV9; the D gene is possibly TRBD1 (5 bases). The CDR3 contains 13 residues. Trimming left V 4 bases short and J 7 bases short, with 14 bases between. Germline loops: CDR1 SGDLS, CDR2 YYNGEE. The CDR3 is CASSLTGGFGYTF. Written as DNA, the CDR3 is TGTGCCAGCAGCCTTACAGGCGGGTTTGGCTACACCTTC.

The rearrangement links TRBV6-5 to TRBJ2-1, with 11 bases that match TRBD2. The CDR3 spans 13 residues. The J segment lost 4 bases and the V segment lost 9 bases, leaving 2 bases of the junction unmatched. Germline loops: CDR1 MNHEY, CDR2 SVGAGI. The CDR3 DNA reads TGTGCCAGTGGACTAGCGGGTTACAATGAGCAGTTCTTC. This codes for CASGLAGYNEQFF.

The J gene is TRBJ1-2, the V gene TRBV6-6; tentatively, D is TRBD1 (5 bases). V shed 7 bases and J shed 1 base, with 16 bases lying between them. The germline V gene encodes CDR1 MNHNY and CDR2 SVGAGI (reference sequence). CDR3 length: 15 amino acids. CDR3 protein: CASTHGAGNNYGYTF. The CDR3 nucleotides read TGTGCCAGCACCCATGGGGCCGGAAATAACTATGGCTACACCTTC.

The V and J genes are TRBV6-6 and TRBJ1-2; possible D gene TRBD1, 5 bases. The CDR3 is 15 amino acids. With 5 bases removed from V and 2 bases from J, the gap between germline ends came to 15 bases. Germline assignment: CDR1 MNHNY and CDR2 SVGAGI (reference sequence). In DNA form, the CDR3 reads TGTGCCAGCAGTACTCCGGTAGGGGAAAACTATGGCTACACCTTC. This codes for CASSTPVGENYGYTF.

The rearrangement uses TRBV6-2 or TRBV6-3 and TRBJ2-7, with 9 bases identical to TRBD2. V was clipped by 5 bases and J by 5 bases; unmatched bases: 7. This CDR3 spans 14 amino acids. Looked up from germline, CDR1 is MNHEY and CDR2 is SVGEGT. The CDR3 nucleotides are TGTGCCAGCAGTCGACGATTAGCGGGAGACGAGCAGTACTTC. Translating it yields CASSRRLAGDEQYF.

The chain couples TRBV10-3 to TRBJ1-5, with unresolved D. The CDR3 has 14 residues. The germline CDR1 and CDR2 sequences are ENHRY and SYGVKD. Trimming took off 0 bases at V and 1 base at J, with 4 bases between the two ends. CDR3 sequence reads: CAISESPSNQPQHF. For the CDR3, the DNA is TGTGCCATCAGTGAGTCGCCAAGCAATCAGCCCCAGCATTTT.

V and J are TRBV10-2 and TRBJ2-7; tentatively, D is TRBD1 (6 bases). The V end was cut by 6 bases, the J end by 3 bases, with 12 bases between. Germline values: CDR1 WSHSY, CDR2 SAAADI. CDR3 length equals 13 residues. The CDR3 is CASSGQSYYEQYF. The DNA of the CDR3 is TGCGCCAGCAGCGGACAGTCCTACTACGAGCAGTACTTC.

This chain joins TRBV10-1 and TRBJ1-5; D remains unclear. Per germline, CDR1 WNHNN and CDR2 SYGVQD (reference sequence). The CDR3 consists of 13 residues. Between the trimmed V and J ends, which lost 6 bases and 2 bases, there was a span of 8 bases. This CDR3 reads CASSPSGNQPQHF. CDR3 coding DNA: TGCGCCAGCAGCCCTAGTGGCAATCAGCCCCAGCATTTT.

The chain combines TRBV9 with TRBJ2-1, with 13 nucleotides matching TRBD2. The V gene end was trimmed by 4 bases and the J gene end by 9 bases; junction bases not matched to a gene: 10. This CDR3 is built from 16 residues. Germline CDR1 and CDR2: SGDLS and YYNGEE. CDR3 coding DNA: TGTGCCAGCAGCTCTCGGACTAGCGGGAGTTTAGGTGAGCAGTTCTTC. Its protein product is CASSSRTSGSLGEQFF.

V and J are TRBV12-5 and TRBJ1-1; D unresolved. The CDR3 totals 13 residues. From germline, CDR1 is LGHNT and CDR2 FRNRAP. Deletions cut 1 base from V and 6 bases from J, with 9 bases between. The CDR3 loop reads CASGLEGWSEAFF. The CDR3 coding sequence is TGTGCTAGTGGTTTGGAGGGATGGTCTGAAGCTTTCTTT.

The chain couples TRBV7-8 to TRBJ1-3, with 7 positions matching TRBD1. Germline V lookup: CDR1 SGHVS, CDR2 FQNEAQ. This CDR3 comprises 15 residues. V lost 4 bases and J lost 6; bases outside the gene matches: 9. The CDR3 here is CASSSRGQALNTIYF. The DNA for the CDR3 is TGTGCCAGCAGCTCGCGTGGACAGGCCTTAAACACCATATATTTT.

The chain is built from TRBV7-2 and TRBJ2-3; 8 nucleotides align to TRBD2. Germline CDR1 SGHTA, CDR2 FQGNSA. Germline trimming cut 1 base from V and 2 bases from J; bases unmatched to any gene: 8. CDR3 length equals 17 residues. This chain's CDR3 is CASSLELGLGDTDTQYF. In DNA form, the CDR3 reads TGTGCCAGCAGCTTAGAGTTGGGACTAGGGGACACAGATACGCAGTATTTT.

The V and J genes are TRBV6-5 and TRBJ2-3; D is unclear. Trimming removed 6 bases at V and 3 bases at J, with 4 bases between. There are 11 residues in the CDR3. Germline V gene lookup returns CDR1 MNHEY and CDR2 SVGAGI. The CDR3 spells CASRWTDTQYF. The DNA for the CDR3 is TGTGCCAGCAGATGGACAGATACGCAGTATTTT.

The rearrangement links TRBV9 to TRBJ2-7, with TRBD1 matching 8 bases. The V gene end was trimmed by 0 bases and the J gene end by 2 bases; junction bases not matched to a gene: 4. Looked up from germline, CDR1 is SGDLS and CDR2 is YYNGEE. The CDR3 runs 15 residues. CDR3 sequence (DNA): TGTGCCAGCAGCGTAGGGACAGGGAGAACCTACGAGCAGTACTTC. This sequence encodes CASSVGTGRTYEQYF.

This chain links TRBV5-1 with TRBJ1-5; weak D call: TRBD1 (5 bases). In germline, CDR1 is SGHRS, CDR2 YFSETQ. Trimming removed 0 bases at V and 2 bases at J, with 15 bases between. This CDR3 has 17 amino acids. This CDR3 is CASSLEPQTDRNQPQHF. As DNA, the CDR3 is TGCGCCAGCAGCTTGGAACCGCAGACAGACCGCAATCAGCCCCAGCATTTT.

The chain carries TRBV24-1 and TRBJ2-1; D gene unclear. The CDR3 consists of 15 residues. The germline gives CDR1 KGHDR, CDR2 SFDVKD. V gave up 6 bases and J gave up 2 bases, with 13 bases separating them. The CDR3 is CATSSSGRAYNEQFF. The CDR3, as DNA: TGTGCCACCAGTAGTTCGGGCAGAGCCTACAATGAGCAGTTCTTC.

The chain uses TRBV6-6 and TRBJ1-6, with D perhaps TRBD1 (5 bases). The CDR3 contains 15 residues. The germline V gene encodes CDR1 MNHNY and CDR2 SVGAGI (reference sequence). Between the trimmed V and J ends, which lost 7 bases and 4 bases, there was a span of 14 bases. The CDR3 nucleotides are TGTGCCAGCAACCGGGACGGAACTTATAATTCACCCCTCCACTTT. This codes for CASNRDGTYNSPLHF.

The gene calls are TRBV12-3 or TRBV12-4 and TRBJ1-1; TRBD1 might be the D (5 bases). V was clipped by 3 bases and J by 1 base, with 6 bases between them. This CDR3 comprises 13 residues. Here the CDR3 DNA reads TGTGCCAGCAGTTTCAGGGAGAACACTGAAGCTTTCTTT. Its protein product is CASSFRENTEAFF.

Turning to this clone: Other nucleotide sequences in the sample specify the same CDR3. The J gene is TRBJ1-5, the V gene TRBV4-1; D gene ambiguous. V dropped 0 bases and J dropped 4 bases, with 7 bases sitting between them. The CDR3 length is 14 residues. CDR1 and CDR2 from the germline V gene are MGHRA and YSYEKL. This CDR3 is CASSQDPGNQPQHF. In nucleotides, the CDR3 is TGCGCCAGCAGCCAAGATCCGGGAAATCAGCCCCAGCATTTT.

On this clone: The sample carries other DNA sequences with the same CDR3. In DNA, the CDR3 is TGTGCCAGCAGCTTAGACAGGGGGAACTATGGCTACACCTTC. This translates into CASSLDRGNYGYTF. The chain has TRBV7-2 and TRBJ1-2; TRBD1 matches at 8 bases. Per germline, CDR1 SGHTA and CDR2 FQGNSA. The CDR3 totals 14 residues. The V segment lost 1 base and the J segment 2 bases; nucleotides outside the gene matches: 0.